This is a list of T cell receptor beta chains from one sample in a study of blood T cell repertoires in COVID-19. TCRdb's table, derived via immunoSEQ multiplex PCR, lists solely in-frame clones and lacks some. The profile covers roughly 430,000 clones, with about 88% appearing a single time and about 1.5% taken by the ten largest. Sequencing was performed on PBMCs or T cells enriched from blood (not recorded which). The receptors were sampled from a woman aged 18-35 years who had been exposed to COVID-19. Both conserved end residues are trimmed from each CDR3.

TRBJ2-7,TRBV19,ASSAWTSGSDYEQY
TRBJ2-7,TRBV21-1,ASSGEGVETIYEQY
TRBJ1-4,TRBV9,ASSAGQRFNEKLF
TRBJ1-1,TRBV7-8,ASSFGRGLNTEAF
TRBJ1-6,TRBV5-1,ASSSTGDSPLH
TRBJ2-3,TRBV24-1,ATSDSPVGSGNTQY
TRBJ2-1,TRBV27,ASSLIGGRRPDNERF
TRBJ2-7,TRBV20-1,SARLSEQY
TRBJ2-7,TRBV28,ASSLGAGHSYEQY
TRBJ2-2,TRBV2,ASNGGRENTGELF
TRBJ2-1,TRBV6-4,ASKLAAGGRDEQF
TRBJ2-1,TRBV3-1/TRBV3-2,ASSQGRGLYEQF
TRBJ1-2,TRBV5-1,ASSLGTGGDMDYGYT
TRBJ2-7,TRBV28,ASSPASGSGRNEQY
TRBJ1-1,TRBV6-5,ASTPLRYNTEAF
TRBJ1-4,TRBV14,ASSRGPQGWDEKLF
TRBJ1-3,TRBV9,ASSNSESSGNTIY
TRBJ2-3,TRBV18,ASSPARTDTQY
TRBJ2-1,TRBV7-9,ASSPAGHQRDNEQF
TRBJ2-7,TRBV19,ASSGTGAYEQY
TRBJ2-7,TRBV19,ARGQGCEQY
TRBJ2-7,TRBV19,ASSIVPSGSYEQY
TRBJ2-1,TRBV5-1,ASSLAGGDYNEQF